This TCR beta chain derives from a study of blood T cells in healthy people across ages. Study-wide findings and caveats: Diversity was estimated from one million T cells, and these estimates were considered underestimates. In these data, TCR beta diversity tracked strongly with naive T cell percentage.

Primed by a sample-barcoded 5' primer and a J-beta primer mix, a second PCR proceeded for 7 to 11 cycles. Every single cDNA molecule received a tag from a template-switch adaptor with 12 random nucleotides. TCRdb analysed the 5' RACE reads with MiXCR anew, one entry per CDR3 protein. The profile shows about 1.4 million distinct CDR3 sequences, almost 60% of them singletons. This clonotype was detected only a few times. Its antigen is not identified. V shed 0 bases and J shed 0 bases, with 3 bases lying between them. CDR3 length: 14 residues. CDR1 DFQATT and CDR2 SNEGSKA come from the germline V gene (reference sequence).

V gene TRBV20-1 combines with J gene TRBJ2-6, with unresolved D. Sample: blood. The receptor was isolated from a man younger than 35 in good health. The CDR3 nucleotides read TGCAGTGCTAGAGATCTCTCTGGGGCCAACGTCCTGACTTTC. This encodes CSARDLSGANVLTF.